Shown below are 22 T cell receptor beta chains from a single sample sequenced in a study of OX40 agonist ivuxolimab in advanced cancers. The assay was immunoSEQ multiplex PCR, and TCRdb's table has in-frame clones only and misses some. Found here are under 85,000 clones, about 85% of them singletons; the top ten hold approximately 0.81%. The material sequenced was CD4+ or CD8+ T cells sorted from blood, taken in a trial of the OX40 agonist ivuxolimab. These receptors were taken from an adult with an advanced solid tumor such as melanoma, head and neck, liver or kidney cancer.

The chain couples TRBV18 to TRBJ1-4; 8 bases align to TRBD1. Germline V gene sequence: CDR1 KGHSH, CDR2 LQKENI. This CDR3 is built from 15 residues. V trimming: 3 bases; J trimming: 4 bases; junction bases outside the gene matches: 4. The CDR3: CASSPRTGSNEKLFF. In nucleotides, the CDR3 is TGTGCCAGCTCACCCAGGACAGGGAGTAATGAAAAACTGTTTTTT.

The J gene is TRBJ2-7, the V gene TRBV27; D perhaps matches TRBD1 (8 bases). The germline CDR1 and CDR2 sequences are MNHEY and SMNVEV (reference sequence). The CDR3 runs 15 residues. With 4 bases removed from V and 3 bases from J, the gap between germline ends came to 16 bases. The CDR3 spells CASSSSGTGRYEQYF. The CDR3 DNA is TGTGCCAGCAGTTCGAGCGGGACAGGCCGCTACGAGCAGTACTTC.

The chain is built from TRBV6-1 and TRBJ1-6; perhaps TRBD1 as D (5 bases). V dropped 2 bases and J dropped 8 bases, with 19 bases sitting between them. Germline V gives CDR1 MNHNS, CDR2 SASEGT. This CDR3 comprises 17 residues. Written as DNA, the CDR3 is TGTGCCAGCAGTGAATCTTATTCTCAGGGAGGGTATTCACCCCTCCACTTT. It is translated as CASSESYSQGGYSPLHF.

The V call is TRBV7-9, the J call TRBJ1-3, with D uncertain. CDR1 is SEHNR, CDR2 FQNEAQ, per germline (reference sequence). CDR3 length: 16 amino acids. The V end was cut by 1 base, the J end by 4 bases, with 14 bases between. CDR3 in amino acids: CASSLGALESGNTIYF. CDR3 sequence (DNA): TGTGCCAGCAGCTTAGGCGCGTTGGAATCCGGAAACACCATATATTTT.

The V call is TRBV7-2, the J call TRBJ2-7, with a weak D call TRBD2 (6 bases). The CDR3 has 14 amino acids. CDR1 is SGHTA and CDR2 is FQGNSA in the germline V gene. The ends were cut back, 5 bases at V and 0 bases at J, with 11 bases in the middle. CDR3 DNA: TGTGCCAGCAGCCGGGACTTCGGCTCCTACGAGCAGTACTTC. Amino acids: CASSRDFGSYEQYF.

The chain carries TRBV28 and TRBJ2-1; weak D call: TRBD1 (6 bases). This CDR3 region has 12 residues. Looked up from germline, CDR1 is MDHEN and CDR2 is SYDVKM. Trimming shortened V by 6 bases and J by 9 bases, and 12 bases separated the two germline ends. This chain's CDR3 is CASRQTGFEQFF. CDR3 in DNA: TGTGCCAGCAGGCAAACAGGGTTTGAGCAGTTCTTC.

As DNA, the CDR3 is TGTGCCAGCAGCTTAGAACGGGGACAGAGCTCCTACGAGCAGTACTTC. Protein sequence: CASSLERGQSSYEQYF. The V call is TRBV11-3, the J call TRBJ2-5, with 7 bases identical to TRBD1. With the DNA end fitting TRBJ2-7 better, the J assignment may be wrong. Per germline, CDR1 SGHNT and CDR2 YENEEA. The length of the CDR3 is 16 residues.

This clone was seen at least ten times. The chain carries TRBV6-5 and TRBJ2-7; a possible D gene is TRBD1 (5 bases). The germline V and J ends were trimmed by 6 bases and 3 bases, with 9 bases remaining between them. This CDR3 is built from 12 residues. CDR1 MNHEY and CDR2 SVGAGI come from the germline V gene. In nucleotides, the CDR3 is TGTGCCAGCAGGCAGGGCATCTACGAGCAGTACTTC. Amino acid sequence: CASRQGIYEQYF.

The gene calls are TRBV5-1 and TRBJ2-7, with 7 positions matching TRBD1. The junction had 5 bases not matched to a gene; V was cut back by 2 bases and J by 3 bases. CDR3 length: 14 amino acids. Germline V gives CDR1 SGHRS, CDR2 YFSETQ. The CDR3 region has the DNA TGCGCCAGCAGCTTCCGGGACAGAGGCTACGAGCAGTACTTC. It encodes CASSFRDRGYEQYF.

V is TRBV5-1 and J is TRBJ2-7; possibly TRBD2 for D (6 bases). V lost 0 bases, J lost 7 bases, and 11 bases lay in between. CDR1 is SGHRS, CDR2 YFSETQ, per germline. The CDR3 consists of 13 residues. The CDR3 here is CASSLEGGWEQYF. DNA of the CDR3: TGCGCCAGCAGCTTGGAGGGAGGTTGGGAGCAGTACTTC.

The chain couples TRBV5-1 to TRBJ2-3; D call uncertain. This CDR3 is built from 15 residues. Trimming removed 3 bases at V and 3 bases at J, with 14 bases between. From germline, CDR1 is SGHRS and CDR2 YFSETQ. CDR3 coding DNA: TGCGCCAGCAGCTCCGACCTAGGAAGGACAGATACGCAGTATTTT. Its translation: CASSSDLGRTDTQYF.

The chain recombines TRBV11-2 with TRBJ1-1; no clear D gene. The CDR3 loop spans 14 amino acids. V was trimmed by 3 bases and J by 5 bases, leaving 13 bases between them. In germline, CDR1 is SGHAT, CDR2 FQNNGV. CDR3 in DNA: TGTGCCAGCAGCTTTGAGAGGGTCGGAACTGAAGCTTTCTTT. Its translation is CASSFERVGTEAFF.

The chain joins TRBV7-2 to TRBJ2-3; the match to TRBD2 covers 10 bases. Losses at the gene ends were 4 bases for V and 2 bases for J; bases not matched to a gene: 6. This CDR3 spans 16 amino acids. Looked up from germline, CDR1 is SGHTA and CDR2 is FQGNSA. This chain's CDR3 is CASSSSLAGATDTQYF. The CDR3 region has the DNA TGTGCCAGCAGCTCCTCCCTAGCGGGAGCCACAGATACGCAGTATTTT.

The rearrangement links TRBV2 to TRBJ1-5; D is unresolved. Trimming left V 3 bases short and J 4 bases short, with 10 bases between. This CDR3 is 14 amino acids long. Germline loops: CDR1 SNHLY, CDR2 FYNNEI. The CDR3 spells CASSDTSGNQPQHF. The CDR3 DNA is TGTGCCAGCAGTGACACCTCGGGTAATCAGCCCCAGCATTTT. The full variable domain, completed using reference TRBV2 and TRBJ1-5, is EPEVTQTPSHQVTQMGQEVILRCVPISNHLYFYWYRQILGQKVEFLVSFYNNEISEKSEIFDDQFSVERPDGSNFTLKIRSTKLEDSAMYFCASSDTSGNQPQHFGDGTRLSIL.

The chain combines TRBV4-1 with TRBJ2-7, with 9 bases aligning to TRBD2. Trimming took 1 base from V and 6 from J; bases not matched to a gene: 10. The CDR3 length is 16 residues. Germline CDR1 reads MGHRA; CDR2 reads YSYEKL. The DNA of the CDR3 is TGCGCCAGCAGCCAAGCAGCGGGAGGAGCTCTTGCCGAGCAGTACTTC. Protein sequence: CASSQAAGGALAEQYF.

V gene TRBV6-1 combines with J gene TRBJ2-2; D is unclear. Germline values: CDR1 MNHNS, CDR2 SASEGT. CDR3 length: 14 residues. V lost 1 base to trimming and J lost 3 bases, with 6 bases between them. CDR3 sequence: CASSEGGDTGELFF. The CDR3 bases are TGTGCCAGCAGTGAAGGGGGTGACACCGGGGAGCTGTTTTTT.

V is TRBV7-6 and J is TRBJ1-1; 8 bases line up with TRBD1. The CDR3 runs 16 residues. Losses at the gene ends were 5 bases for V and 4 bases for J; bases not matched to a gene: 12. Germline V gives CDR1 SGHVS, CDR2 FNYEAQ. This CDR3 is CASSLRTGRARTEAFF. The CDR3 bases are TGTGCCAGCAGCCTTCGGACAGGGCGCGCGCGCACTGAAGCTTTCTTT.

This clone appeared a few times. The chain links TRBV5-6 to TRBJ1-2; the D gene is possibly TRBD1 (5 bases). Germline V gene sequence: CDR1 SGHDT, CDR2 YYEEEE. The CDR3 is made up of 15 amino acids. Trimming stripped 2 bases from V and 6 bases from J, with 17 bases between. This chain's CDR3 is CASSFPNGGTDGYTF. CDR3 DNA sequence: TGTGCCAGCAGCTTTCCAAACGGGGGAACGGATGGCTACACCTTC.

This chain uses TRBV4-1 with TRBJ2-5; 8 bases fit TRBD2. Germline assignment: CDR1 MGHRA and CDR2 YSYEKL. The CDR3 consists of 15 residues. V shed 0 bases, J shed 3 bases, and the junction held 3 bases outside the gene matches. The CDR3 loop reads CASSQDGLAEETQYF. Here the CDR3 DNA reads TGCGCCAGCAGCCAAGATGGACTAGCCGAAGAGACCCAGTACTTC.

J is TRBJ1-1 and V is TRBV7-2; D unresolved. The CDR3 totals 14 residues. V lost 3 bases to trimming and J lost 1 base, with 9 bases between them. Germline V gene lookup returns CDR1 SGHTA and CDR2 FQGNSA. The CDR3: CASSFQRGNTEAFF. The CDR3 coding sequence is TGTGCCAGCAGCTTTCAACGGGGGAACACTGAAGCTTTCTTT. The full variable domain, with the rest looked up from reference TRBV7-2 and TRBJ1-1, is GAGVSQSPSNKVTEKGKDVELRCDPISGHTALYWYRQSLGQGLEFLIYFQGNSAPDKSGLPSDRFSAERTGGSVSTLTIQRTQQEDSAVYLCASSFQRGNTEAFFGQGTRLTVV.

This chain links TRBV29-1 with TRBJ1-1; D remains unclear. The V end lost 4 bases, the J end lost 0 bases, and 6 bases lay between the germline ends. CDR3 length: 12 amino acids. Germline CDR1 reads SQVTM; CDR2 reads ANQGSEA. The CDR3 nucleotides read TGCAGCGTTGTTCCCATGAACACTGAAGCTTTCTTT. Translated, it gives CSVVPMNTEAFF.

The chain has TRBV6-6 and TRBJ1-1; D is unresolved. This CDR3 has 13 residues. Germline V lookup: CDR1 MNHNY, CDR2 SVGAGI (reference sequence). Deletions cut 2 bases from V and 8 bases from J, with 12 bases between. The CDR3 nucleotides are TGTGCCAGCAGTTACGGGAGGAGCAGGGAAGCTTTCTTT. Translation: CASSYGRSREAFF.